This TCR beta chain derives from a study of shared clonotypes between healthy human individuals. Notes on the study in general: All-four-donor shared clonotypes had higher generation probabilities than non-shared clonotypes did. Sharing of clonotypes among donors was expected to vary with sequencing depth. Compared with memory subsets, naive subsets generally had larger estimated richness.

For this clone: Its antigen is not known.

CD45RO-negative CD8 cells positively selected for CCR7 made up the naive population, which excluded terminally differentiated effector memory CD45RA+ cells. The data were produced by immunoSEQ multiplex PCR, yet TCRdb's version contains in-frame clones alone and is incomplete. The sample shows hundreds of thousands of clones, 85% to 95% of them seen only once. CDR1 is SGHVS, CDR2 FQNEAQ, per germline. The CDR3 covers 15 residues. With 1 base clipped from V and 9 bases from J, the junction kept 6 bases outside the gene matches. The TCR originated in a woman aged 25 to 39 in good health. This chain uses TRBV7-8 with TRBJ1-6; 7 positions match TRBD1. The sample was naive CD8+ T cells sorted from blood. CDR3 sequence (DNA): TGTGCCAGCAGCTTAGGGCCCAGGGGGATTTCACCCCTCCACTTT. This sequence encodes CASSLGPRGISPLHF.